This T cell receptor (beta chain) derives from a study of blood T cell repertoires in COVID-19 (dated by TCRdb to the early 2020s). Study-level background: The collaborator samples originated in the United States, Italy and Spain and spanned the acute and convalescent phases of COVID-19. Subjects who had been exposed to COVID-19, were actively infected with it, or had recovered from it provided the deeply sampled blood TCRbeta repertoires that made up the dataset. The samples were drawn from the first 160 participants of the ongoing ImmuneRACE study and from 950 to 1,500 subjects provided by 6 global collaborators. Where available, HLA class I and class II types were taken from metadata supplied by the sample provider and were not determined by assay-based typing. The material from the prospective study consisted of cDNA or gDNA derived from T cells, B-cell-depleted T cells, or PBMCs. A de-identified subject ID, COVID-19 status, age in years and sex were almost always included in the sample metadata. The repertoires were released in a freely available public database meant as a resource for research on the immune response to SARS-CoV-2. Points the paper makes about the study in general: Clinical and demographic metadata were provided uncurated, with the amount varying by source and participant.

For this clone: No cognate antigen has been identified for it. The sample holds no much larger clone one base away, and base qualities are not on file.

Collaborating institutions collected whole blood in K2EDTA tubes following their own protocols. For TCRbeta analysis, collaborator samples were shipped as frozen whole blood, as isolated PBMCs, or as DNA extracted from either sample type. TCRbeta CDR3 regions were amplified from genomic DNA by means of the immunoSEQ Assay, a bias-controlled multiplex PCR. Regarding the original processing steps: Nucleated cell counts per sample were estimated from amplification of reference gene primers within the assay. Sequence reads were collapsed and filtered to measure the absolute abundance of every unique TCRbeta CDR3 rearrangement. For each sample, productive Simpson clonality was calculated by taking the square root of Simpson's diversity index across productive rearrangements. The table comes from immuneACCESS by way of TCRdb, which keeps in-frame sequences with V and J called. Part of the clones is missing from these tables; in studies checked, under half for an unresolved V gene and the rest for unknown reasons. Clone size and the V and J calls come from that table; the DNA yielded D and trimming. Recorded for this sample are hundreds of thousands of clones; about four fifths of them occurred a single time. Together, the top ten hold about 2.5% of the sample.

The germline V gene provides CDR1 MGHRA and CDR2 YSYEKL. The CDR3 has 16 amino acids, counting the end cysteine and phenylalanine. Only the CDR3 DNA stays, 48 bases, in frame from base 1. V was cut back by 0 bases and J by 4 bases, leaving a gap of 15 bases between them. Input material: peripheral blood. This receptor was identified in a woman between 40 and 50 years old with active or convalescent COVID-19. Here the chain combines TRBV4-1 and TRBJ1-1, with no confident D gene call. The sequence in DNA is TGCGCCAGCAGCCAAGATCTAGGAGGGCCAGGCACTGAAGCTTTCTTT. Translated, it gives CASSQDLGGPGTEAFF.